These T cell receptor beta chains were read from a single sample in a study of T-cell reconstitution after alpha-beta-depleted transplantation in children. TCRdb re-analysed the PCR reads in MiXCR, keeping a single row per CDR3 protein. The sample lists approximately 650,000 distinct CDR3 sequences, under 15% occurring once. The specimen comprised PBMCs, sampled before TCRalphabeta/CD19-depleted stem cell transplant. Every receptor here comes from a girl aged 2 to 10 with congenital amegakaryocytic thrombocytopenia, due to receive a stem cell transplant. CDR3s include the opening cysteine and the closing phenylalanine or tryptophan. A D gene is named only where the DNA matches it firmly. Rows may omit the clone size; those that give it use once, few, many or a size class.

clone size: many
J gene: TRBJ2-1
D gene: NA
V gene: TRBV4-1
CDR3 protein: CASSQPFGNEQFF
CDR3 DNA: TGCGCCAGCAGCCAACCCTTCGGGAATGAGCAGTTCTTC

clone size: many
J gene: TRBJ2-7
D gene: NA
V gene: TRBV4-2
CDR3 protein: CASSQGRFYEQYF
CDR3 DNA: TGTGCCAGCAGCCAAGGGCGTTTCTACGAGCAGTACTTC

clone size: NA
J gene: TRBJ2-5
D gene: NA
V gene: TRBV7-9
CDR3 protein: CASSPPVSRGTQYF
CDR3 DNA: TGTGCCAGCAGCCCCCCGGTGAGCCGGGGGACCCAGTACTTC

clone size: few
J gene: TRBJ2-3
D gene: NA
V gene: TRBV20-1
CDR3 protein: CSASSPGASSTDTQYF
CDR3 DNA: TGCAGTGCTAGTAGCCCGGGGGCCTCTAGCACAGATACGCAGTATTTT

clone size: NA
J gene: TRBJ2-3
D gene: NA
V gene: TRBV5-6
CDR3 protein: CASSHWGNTDTQYF
CDR3 DNA: TGTGCCAGCAGCCACTGGGGGAACACAGATACGCAGTATTTT

clone size: many
J gene: TRBJ2-1
D gene: NA
V gene: TRBV5-1
CDR3 protein: CASSLETRYNEQFF
CDR3 DNA: TGCGCCAGCAGCTTGGAGACTCGCTACAATGAGCAGTTCTTC

clone size: many
J gene: TRBJ2-2
D gene: NA
V gene: TRBV10-3
CDR3 protein: CAIRRSNPGTGELFF
CDR3 DNA: TGTGCCATCAGGCGCTCTAACCCGGGGACCGGGGAGCTGTTTTTT

clone size: many
J gene: TRBJ2-5
D gene: NA
V gene: TRBV5-1
CDR3 protein: CASSLGLRDGYQETQYF
CDR3 DNA: TGCGCCAGCAGCTTGGGTCTCCGGGACGGCTACCAAGAGACCCAGTACTTC

clone size: many
J gene: TRBJ2-1
D gene: NA
V gene: TRBV5-1
CDR3 protein: CASSLTSNEQFF
CDR3 DNA: TGTGCCAGCAGCTTGACCAGCAATGAGCAGTTCTTC

clone size: NA
J gene: TRBJ2-2
D gene: TRBD2
V gene: TRBV12-3/TRBV12-4
CDR3 protein: CASNLLAGGGGELFF
CDR3 DNA: TGTGCCAGCAATTTATTAGCGGGAGGCGGCGGGGAGCTGTTTTTT

clone size: many
J gene: TRBJ1-2
D gene: TRBD1
V gene: TRBV25-1
CDR3 protein: CASSQGGYYGYTF
CDR3 DNA: TGTGCCAGCAGCCAGGGGGGATACTATGGCTACACCTTC

clone size: few
J gene: TRBJ2-2
D gene: NA
V gene: TRBV20-1
CDR3 protein: CSAKIGGRGGELFF
CDR3 DNA: TGCAGTGCAAAGATCGGGGGGCGCGGCGGGGAGCTGTTTTTT

clone size: NA
J gene: TRBJ1-2
D gene: NA
V gene: TRBV7-9
CDR3 protein: CASSLASDGLSNYGYTF
CDR3 DNA: TGTGCCAGCAGCTTAGCGTCGGACGGCCTTTCTAACTATGGCTACACCTTC

clone size: few
J gene: TRBJ2-7
D gene: TRBD1
V gene: TRBV7-9
CDR3 protein: CASSSSTGGQGIYEQYF
CDR3 DNA: TGTGCCAGCAGCTCTTCAACGGGGGGACAGGGGATTTACGAGCAGTACTTC

clone size: many
J gene: TRBJ1-5
D gene: TRBD1
V gene: TRBV20-1
CDR3 protein: CSATGGGNQPQHF
CDR3 DNA: TGCAGTGCAACAGGGGGAGGTAATCAGCCCCAGCATTTT

clone size: many
J gene: TRBJ2-6
D gene: NA
V gene: TRBV27
CDR3 protein: CASSWAGANVLTF
CDR3 DNA: TGTGCCAGCAGTTGGGCTGGGGCCAACGTCCTGACTTTC

clone size: many
J gene: TRBJ2-7
D gene: NA
V gene: TRBV5-1
CDR3 protein: CASSLAWGGSYEQYF
CDR3 DNA: TGCGCCAGCAGCTTGGCCTGGGGAGGCTCCTACGAGCAGTACTTC

clone size: many
J gene: TRBJ2-3
D gene: NA
V gene: TRBV28
CDR3 protein: CASSLRLSTDTQYF
CDR3 DNA: TGTGCCAGCAGTTTACGCCTCAGCACAGATACGCAGTATTTT

clone size: many
J gene: TRBJ1-2
D gene: NA
V gene: TRBV7-2
CDR3 protein: CASSLSGTSYGYTF
CDR3 DNA: TGTGCCAGCAGCCTATCCGGGACAAGCTATGGCTACACCTTC

clone size: NA
J gene: TRBJ2-2
D gene: NA
V gene: TRBV12-3/TRBV12-4
CDR3 protein: CASRAPDAGELFF
CDR3 DNA: TGTGCCAGCAGGGCCCCCGACGCCGGGGAGCTGTTTTTT

clone size: NA
J gene: TRBJ1-2
D gene: NA
V gene: TRBV20-1
CDR3 protein: CSARDRLRTAEGYGYTF
CDR3 DNA: TGCAGTGCTAGAGATCGGTTAAGGACAGCAGAGGGCTATGGCTACACCTTC

clone size: many
J gene: TRBJ2-3
D gene: NA
V gene: TRBV20-1
CDR3 protein: CSASRGLTDTQYF
CDR3 DNA: TGCAGTGCTTCTCGGGGGCTCACAGATACGCAGTATTTT

clone size: many
J gene: TRBJ1-6
D gene: NA
V gene: TRBV25-1
CDR3 protein: CATGASSYNSPLHF
CDR3 DNA: TGTGCCACCGGGGCGAGCTCCTATAATTCACCCCTCCACTTT

clone size: NA
J gene: TRBJ1-1
D gene: NA
V gene: TRBV29-1
CDR3 protein: CSVARAENTEAFF
CDR3 DNA: TGCAGCGTTGCAAGGGCAGAGAACACTGAAGCTTTCTTT

clone size: NA
J gene: TRBJ2-1
D gene: TRBD2
V gene: TRBV18
CDR3 protein: CASSPPVLAVLNEQFF
CDR3 DNA: TGTGCCAGCTCACCACCGGTGCTAGCGGTCCTCAATGAGCAGTTCTTC

clone size: NA
J gene: TRBJ1-5
D gene: NA
V gene: TRBV6-1
CDR3 protein: CASKTTAYSNQPQHF
CDR3 DNA: TGTGCCAGCAAAACTACAGCCTATAGCAATCAGCCCCAGCATTTT

clone size: many
J gene: TRBJ2-1
D gene: NA
V gene: TRBV12-3/TRBV12-4
CDR3 protein: CASSMDSYNEQFF
CDR3 DNA: TGTGCCAGCAGTATGGACAGTTACAATGAGCAGTTCTTC

clone size: many
J gene: TRBJ2-1
D gene: TRBD2
V gene: TRBV14
CDR3 protein: CASSQELRTSGRRNNEQFF
CDR3 DNA: TGTGCCAGCAGCCAAGAACTTCGGACTAGCGGGAGGCGAAACAATGAGCAGTTCTTC

clone size: few
J gene: TRBJ2-7
D gene: NA
V gene: TRBV20-1
CDR3 protein: CSAEASGPSYEQYF
CDR3 DNA: TGCAGTGCCGAGGCCAGCGGTCCTTCCTACGAGCAGTACTTC